This TCR beta chain was identified in a study of CD8 T cells in Susac syndrome. High-throughput TCR beta sequencing covered peripheral CD8+ and CD4+ T cells. In the multiple sclerosis control group, patients were treatment-naive and had stable or active relapsing-remitting disease. V shed 3 bases and J shed 1 base, with 6 bases lying between them. CDR3 length equals 12 residues. Germline V gene data show CDR1 as DFQATT and CDR2 as SNEGSKA (reference sequence). Random hexamers were used to reverse transcribe an amount of roughly 0.45 to 1 ug RNA. Across 54 Vbeta and 13 Jbeta, immunoSEQ multiplex PCR amplified TCR beta CDR3. TCRdb recomputed calls from the immunoSEQ multiplex PCR reads with MiXCR, one row per CDR3 protein. The sample holds about 210,000 distinct CDR3 sequences; about 95% are singletons and the top ten take 0.095%.

This TCR was recovered from a human donor with multiple sclerosis. The sequenced sample consisted of CD4+ T cells from PBMCs. This chain uses TRBV20-1 with TRBJ2-5; D gene unclear. This chain's CDR3 is CSARTIQETQYF. Written as DNA, the CDR3 is TGCAGTGCTAGGACCATCCAAGAGACCCAGTACTTC.